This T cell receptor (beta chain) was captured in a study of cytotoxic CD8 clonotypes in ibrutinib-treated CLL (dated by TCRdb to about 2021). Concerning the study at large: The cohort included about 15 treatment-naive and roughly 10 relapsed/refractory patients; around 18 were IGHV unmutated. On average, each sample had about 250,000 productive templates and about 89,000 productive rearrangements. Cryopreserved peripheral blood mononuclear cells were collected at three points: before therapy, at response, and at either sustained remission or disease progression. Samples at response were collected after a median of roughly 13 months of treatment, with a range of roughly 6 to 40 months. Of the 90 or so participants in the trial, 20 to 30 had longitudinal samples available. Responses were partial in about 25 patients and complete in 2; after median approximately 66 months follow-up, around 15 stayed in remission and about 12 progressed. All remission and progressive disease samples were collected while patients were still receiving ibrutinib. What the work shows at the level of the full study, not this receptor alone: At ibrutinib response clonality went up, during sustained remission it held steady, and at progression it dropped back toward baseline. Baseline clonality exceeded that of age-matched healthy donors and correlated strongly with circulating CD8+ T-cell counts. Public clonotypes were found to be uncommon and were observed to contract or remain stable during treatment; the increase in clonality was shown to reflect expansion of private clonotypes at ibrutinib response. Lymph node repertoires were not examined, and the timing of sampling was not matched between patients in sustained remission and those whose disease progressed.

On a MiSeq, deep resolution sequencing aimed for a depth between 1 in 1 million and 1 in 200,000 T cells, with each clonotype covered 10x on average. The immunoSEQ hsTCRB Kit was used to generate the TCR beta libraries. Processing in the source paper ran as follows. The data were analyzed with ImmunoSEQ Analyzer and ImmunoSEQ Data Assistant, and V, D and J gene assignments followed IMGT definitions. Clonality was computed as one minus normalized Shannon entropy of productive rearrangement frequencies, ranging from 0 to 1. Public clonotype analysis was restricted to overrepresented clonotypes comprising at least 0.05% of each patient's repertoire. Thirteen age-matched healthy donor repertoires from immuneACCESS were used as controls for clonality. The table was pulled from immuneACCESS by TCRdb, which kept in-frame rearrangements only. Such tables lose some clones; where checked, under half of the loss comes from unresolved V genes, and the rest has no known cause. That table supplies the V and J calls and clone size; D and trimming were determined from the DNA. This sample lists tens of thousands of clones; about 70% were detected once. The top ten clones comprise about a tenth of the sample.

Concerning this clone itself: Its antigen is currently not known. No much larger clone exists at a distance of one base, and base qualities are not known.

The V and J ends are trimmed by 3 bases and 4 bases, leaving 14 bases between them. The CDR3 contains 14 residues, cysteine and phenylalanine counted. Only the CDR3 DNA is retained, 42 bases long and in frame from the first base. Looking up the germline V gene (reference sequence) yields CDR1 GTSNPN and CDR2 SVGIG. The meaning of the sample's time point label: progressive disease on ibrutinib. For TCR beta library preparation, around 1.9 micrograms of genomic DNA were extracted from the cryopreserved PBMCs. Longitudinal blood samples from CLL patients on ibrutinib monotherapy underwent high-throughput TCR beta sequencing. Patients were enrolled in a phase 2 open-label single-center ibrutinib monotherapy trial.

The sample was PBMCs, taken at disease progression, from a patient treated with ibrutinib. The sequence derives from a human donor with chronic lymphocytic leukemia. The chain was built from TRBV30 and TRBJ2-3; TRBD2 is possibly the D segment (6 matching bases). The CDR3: CAWRPLGGPDTQYF. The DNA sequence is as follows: TGTGCCTGGAGACCCCTAGGAGGGCCAGATACGCAGTATTTT.